This T cell receptor (beta chain) originates from a study of cytomegalovirus exposure and HLA in healthy donors. CDR3 length equals 19 residues. Germline CDR1 SGHRS, CDR2 YFSETQ. J gave up 5 bases and V 4 bases, and 20 bases lay outside the gene matches. Overall study findings and caveats: Prior analysis indicated that the majority of TCR beta V segments exhibited productivity approximately 87% or approximately 30% of the time. The authors later linked a missense DCLRE1C variant to TCR beta V- and J-gene trimming.

A remark on this clone: Its antigen remains unknown.

This PCR relied on a set of 60 Vbeta primers and 13 Jbeta primers. Data came from immunoSEQ multiplex PCR; TCRdb stores just in-frame clones and leaves some out. The sample shows under 200,000 clones, roughly 83% of them seen only once. Sequencing was done on a sample of PBMCs. The receptor comes from a woman aged 50 to 65 in good health and CMV-seronegative. The V and J genes are TRBV5-1 and TRBJ2-7, with 11 bases matching TRBD2. This CDR3 reads CASSPRGTSGGYKTHEQYF. CDR3 nucleotide sequence: TGCGCCAGCAGCCCCCGGGGGACTAGCGGCGGATACAAGACCCACGAGCAGTACTTC.